Below, one TCR beta chain is given with its context. Per germline, CDR1 LNHDA and CDR2 SQIVND (reference sequence). The CDR3 sequence is 15 residues long. The ends were cut back, 6 bases at V and 0 bases at J, with 12 bases in the middle. Clones were read by immunoSEQ multiplex PCR, and TCRdb kept only the in-frame ones, dropping some. The data contain millions of clones, roughly nine tenths of them singletons. This sample is drawn from a study of shared clonotypes between healthy human individuals. Study in general: For every donor, three CD4 naive, three CD4 memory, two CD8 naive and one CD8 memory plates were used.

Sequenced material: naive CD4+ T cells sorted from blood. The subset is: CD45RA+ positively selected. The V call is TRBV19, the J call TRBJ1-3; D is ambiguous. This clonotype originated in a young man in good health. The CDR3 loop is CASSPSVNSGNTIYF. Here the CDR3 DNA reads TGTGCCAGTAGCCCGAGTGTGAACTCTGGAAACACCATATATTTT.